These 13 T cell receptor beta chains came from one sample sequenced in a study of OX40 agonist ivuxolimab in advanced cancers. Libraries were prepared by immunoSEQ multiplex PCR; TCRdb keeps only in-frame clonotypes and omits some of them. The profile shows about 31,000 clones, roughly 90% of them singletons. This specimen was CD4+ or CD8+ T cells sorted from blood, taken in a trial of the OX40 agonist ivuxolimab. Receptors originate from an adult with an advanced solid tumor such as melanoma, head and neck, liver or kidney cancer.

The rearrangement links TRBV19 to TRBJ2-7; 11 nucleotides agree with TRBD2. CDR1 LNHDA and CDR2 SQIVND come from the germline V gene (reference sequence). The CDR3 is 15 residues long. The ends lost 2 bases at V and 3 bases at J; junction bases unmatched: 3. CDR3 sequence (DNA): TGTGCCAGTAGTATAAAGACTAGCGGGATCTACGAGCAGTACTTC. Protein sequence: CASSIKTSGIYEQYF.

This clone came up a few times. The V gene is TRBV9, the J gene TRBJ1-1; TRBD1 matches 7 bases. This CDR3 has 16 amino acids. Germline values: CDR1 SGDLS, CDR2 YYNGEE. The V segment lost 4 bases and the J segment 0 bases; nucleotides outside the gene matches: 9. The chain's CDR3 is CASSLGTDTMNTEAFF. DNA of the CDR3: TGTGCCAGCAGCCTCGGGACAGACACTATGAACACTGAAGCTTTCTTT.

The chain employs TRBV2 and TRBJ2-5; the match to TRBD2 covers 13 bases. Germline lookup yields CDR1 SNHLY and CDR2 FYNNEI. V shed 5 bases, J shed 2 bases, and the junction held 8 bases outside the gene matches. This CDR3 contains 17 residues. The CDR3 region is CASSYLTSGGHQETQYF. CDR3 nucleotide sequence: TGTGCCAGCAGTTACCTGACTAGCGGGGGGCATCAAGAGACCCAGTACTTC.

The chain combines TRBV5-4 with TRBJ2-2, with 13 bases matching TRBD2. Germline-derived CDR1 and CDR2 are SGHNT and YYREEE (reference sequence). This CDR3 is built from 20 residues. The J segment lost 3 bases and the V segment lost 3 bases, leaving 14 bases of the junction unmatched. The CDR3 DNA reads TGTGCCAGCAGCTCGTCGACTAGCGGGGGGTCCGTAGTAGACACCGGGGAGCTGTTTTTT. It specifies CASSSSTSGGSVVDTGELFF.

The DNA of the CDR3 is TGTGCCAGCAGTCCTACAGGGGGCGGGGAGCTGTTTTTT. As protein: CASSPTGGGELFF. The chain links TRBV28 to TRBJ2-2, with TRBD1 identical over 8 bases. V lost 5 bases, J lost 7 bases, and 3 bases stayed unmatched. The CDR3 consists of 13 residues. The germline V gene encodes CDR1 MDHEN and CDR2 SYDVKM. The complete variable domain, with remaining parts taken from reference TRBV28 and TRBJ2-2, reads DVKVTQSSRYLVKRTGEKVFLECVQDMDHENMFWYRQDPGLGLRLIYFSYDVKMKEKGDIPEGYSVSREKKERFSLILESASTNQTSMYLCASSPTGGGELFFGEGSRLTVL.

In DNA form, the CDR3 reads TGTGCCAGCAGCGTAGAGGGCAGGGCCCATGAGCAGTTCTTC. Amino acid sequence: CASSVEGRAHEQFF. The chain carries TRBV9 and TRBJ2-1; the D gene is possibly TRBD1 (5 bases). The germline V gene encodes CDR1 SGDLS and CDR2 YYNGEE. Trimming shortened V by 0 bases and J by 8 bases, and 12 bases separated the two germline ends. CDR3 length equals 14 residues. The variable domain in full, completed from reference TRBV9 and TRBJ2-1, reads DSGVTQTPKHLITATGQRVTLRCSPRSGDLSVYWYQQSLDQGLQFLIQYYNGEERAKGNILERFSAQQFPDLHSELNLSSLELGDSALYFCASSVEGRAHEQFFGPGTRLTVL.

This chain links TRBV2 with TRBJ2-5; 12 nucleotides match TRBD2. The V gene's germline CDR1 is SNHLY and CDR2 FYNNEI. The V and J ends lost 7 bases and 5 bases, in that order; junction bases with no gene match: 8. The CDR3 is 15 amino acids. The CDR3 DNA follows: TGTGCCAGCATTCTAGCGGGAGGGCCGATGGAGACCCAGTACTTC. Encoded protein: CASILAGGPMETQYF.

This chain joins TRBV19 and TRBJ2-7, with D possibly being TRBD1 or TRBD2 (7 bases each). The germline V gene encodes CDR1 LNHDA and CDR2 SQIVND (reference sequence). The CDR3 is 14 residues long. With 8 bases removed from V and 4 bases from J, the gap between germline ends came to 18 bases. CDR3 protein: CASSAGQGGYEQYF. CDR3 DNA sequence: TGTGCCAGTTCGGCGGGGCAGGGGGGGTACGAGCAGTACTTC.

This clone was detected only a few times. DNA for the CDR3: TGTGCCAGCAGCCTCACCTTCTACAATGAGCAGTTCTTC. Its translation: CASSLTFYNEQFF. This chain joins TRBV7-3 and TRBJ2-1; D is ambiguous. Trimming took 5 bases from V and 3 from J, leaving 8 bases between them. Germline V CDR1 and CDR2: SGHTA, FQGTGA. The CDR3 covers 13 residues.

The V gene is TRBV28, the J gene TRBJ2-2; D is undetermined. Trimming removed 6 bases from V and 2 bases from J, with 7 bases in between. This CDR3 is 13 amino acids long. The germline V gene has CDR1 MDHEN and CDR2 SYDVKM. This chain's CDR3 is CASRGINTGELFF. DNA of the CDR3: TGTGCCAGCAGAGGGATTAACACCGGGGAGCTGTTTTTT.

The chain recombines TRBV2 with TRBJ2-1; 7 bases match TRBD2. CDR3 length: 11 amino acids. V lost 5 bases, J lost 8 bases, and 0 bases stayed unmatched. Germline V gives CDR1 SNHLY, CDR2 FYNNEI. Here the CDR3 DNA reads TGTGCCAGCAGTCGGGGGGATGAGCAGTTCTTC. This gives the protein CASSRGDEQFF. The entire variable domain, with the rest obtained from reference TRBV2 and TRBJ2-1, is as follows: EPEVTQTPSHQVTQMGQEVILRCVPISNHLYFYWYRQILGQKVEFLVSFYNNEISEKSEIFDDQFSVERPDGSNFTLKIRSTKLEDSAMYFCASSRGDEQFFGPGTRLTVL.

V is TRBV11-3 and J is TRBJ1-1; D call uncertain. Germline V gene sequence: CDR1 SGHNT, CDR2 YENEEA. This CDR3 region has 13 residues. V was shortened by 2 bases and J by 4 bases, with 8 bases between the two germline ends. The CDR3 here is CASSLWGGTEAFF. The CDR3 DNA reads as TGTGCCAGCAGCTTATGGGGTGGCACTGAAGCTTTCTTT.

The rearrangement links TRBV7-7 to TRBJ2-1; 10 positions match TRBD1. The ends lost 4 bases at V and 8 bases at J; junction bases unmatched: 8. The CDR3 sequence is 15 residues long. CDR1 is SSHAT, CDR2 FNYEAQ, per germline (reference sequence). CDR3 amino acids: CASSSGRQGADEQFF. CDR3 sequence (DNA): TGTGCCAGCAGCTCTGGGCGACAGGGGGCCGATGAGCAGTTCTTC. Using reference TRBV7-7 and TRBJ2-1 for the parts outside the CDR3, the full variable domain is GAGVSQSPRYKVTKRGQDVTLRCDPISSHATLYWYQQALGQGPEFLTYFNYEAQPDKSGLPSDRFSAERPEGSISTLTIQRTEQRDSAMYRCASSSGRQGADEQFFGPGTRLTVL.